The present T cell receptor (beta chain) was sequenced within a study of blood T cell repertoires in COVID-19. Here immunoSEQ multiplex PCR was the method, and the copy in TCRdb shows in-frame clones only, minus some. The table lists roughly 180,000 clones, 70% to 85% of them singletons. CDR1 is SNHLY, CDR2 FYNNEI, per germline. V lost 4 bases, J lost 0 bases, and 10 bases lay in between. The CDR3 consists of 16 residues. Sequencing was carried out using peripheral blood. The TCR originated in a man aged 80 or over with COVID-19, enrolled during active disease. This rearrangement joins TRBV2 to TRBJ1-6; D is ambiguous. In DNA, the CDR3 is TGTGCCAGCAGTGGCGGAGAAAGCTCCTATAATTCACCCCTCCACTTT. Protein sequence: CASSGGESSYNSPLHF.